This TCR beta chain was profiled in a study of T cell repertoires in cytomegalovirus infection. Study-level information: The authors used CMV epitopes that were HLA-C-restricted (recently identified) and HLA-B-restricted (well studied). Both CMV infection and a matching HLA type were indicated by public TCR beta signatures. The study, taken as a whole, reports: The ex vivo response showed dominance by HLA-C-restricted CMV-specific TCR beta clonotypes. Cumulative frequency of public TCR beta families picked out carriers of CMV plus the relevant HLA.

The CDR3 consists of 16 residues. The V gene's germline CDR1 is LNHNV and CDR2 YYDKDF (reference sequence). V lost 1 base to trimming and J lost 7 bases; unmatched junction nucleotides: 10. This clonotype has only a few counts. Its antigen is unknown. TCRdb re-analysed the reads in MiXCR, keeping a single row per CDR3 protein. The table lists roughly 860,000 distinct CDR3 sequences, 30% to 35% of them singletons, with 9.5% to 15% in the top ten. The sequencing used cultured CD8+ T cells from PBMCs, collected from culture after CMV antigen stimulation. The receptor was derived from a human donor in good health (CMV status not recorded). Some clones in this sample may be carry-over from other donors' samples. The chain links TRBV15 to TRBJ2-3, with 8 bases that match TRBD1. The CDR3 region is CATSRAADRAPYTQYF. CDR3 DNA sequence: TGTGCCACCAGCAGAGCAGCGGACAGGGCCCCCTATACGCAGTATTTT.